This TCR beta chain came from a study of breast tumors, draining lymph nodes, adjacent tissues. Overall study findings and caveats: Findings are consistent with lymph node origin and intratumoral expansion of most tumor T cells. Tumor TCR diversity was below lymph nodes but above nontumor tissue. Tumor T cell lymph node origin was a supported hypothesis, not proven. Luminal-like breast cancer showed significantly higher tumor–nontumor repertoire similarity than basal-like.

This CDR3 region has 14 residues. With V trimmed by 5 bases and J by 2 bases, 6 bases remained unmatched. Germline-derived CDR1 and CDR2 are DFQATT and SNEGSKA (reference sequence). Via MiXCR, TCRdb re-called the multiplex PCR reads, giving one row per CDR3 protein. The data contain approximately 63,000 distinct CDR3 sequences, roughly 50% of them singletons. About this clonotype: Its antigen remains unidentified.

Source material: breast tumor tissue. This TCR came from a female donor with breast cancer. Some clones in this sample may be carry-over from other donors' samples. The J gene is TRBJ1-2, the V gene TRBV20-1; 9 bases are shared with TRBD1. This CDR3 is CSAPGTGTNYGYTF. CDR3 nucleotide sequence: TGCAGTGCTCCCGGGACAGGGACGAACTATGGCTACACCTTC.